This T cell receptor (beta chain) was recovered during a study of Graves' ophthalmopathy and Graves' hyperthyroidism. The TCR beta CDR3 regions underwent amplification from RNA transcripts. HTBI primers primed a first-round RT-PCR, and a second-round multiplex PCR followed. Via MiXCR, TCRdb re-called the multiplex PCR reads, giving one row per CDR3 protein. The sample lists around 1,000,000 distinct CDR3 sequences; less than 45% were seen once. Germline V gene data show CDR1 as MNHEY and CDR2 as SVGAGI. V gave up 5 bases and J gave up 2 bases, with 16 bases separating them. The CDR3 is 15 amino acids.

This sequence was found in an adult man with Graves' hyperthyroidism. The V and J genes are TRBV6-5 and TRBJ2-7, with D tentatively TRBD2 (5 bases). The sequenced sample was peripheral blood or thyroid tissue (not recorded which). The CDR3 bases are TGTGCCAGCAGTAGCAGCGTGCGGGCAACCTACGAGCAGTACTTC. This codes for CASSSSVRATYEQYF.